This TCR beta chain was identified during a study of shared clonotypes between healthy human individuals. Generated by immunoSEQ multiplex PCR, the TCRdb table keeps only in-frame clones and is missing some. The data hold 110,000 or so clones, with about two thirds observed a single time. What CD8 memory combined were CD45RO+ cells and CCR7-negative CD45RA+ TemRA cells. J was trimmed by 4 bases and V by 6 bases; bases with no gene match: 7. This CDR3 spans 14 amino acids. CDR1 MNHEY and CDR2 SMNVEV come from the germline V gene (reference sequence). The receptor's source is a woman in her twenties or thirties in good health. The sequencing input was memory CD8+ T cells sorted from blood. Subset described: CD45RO+ cells pooled with CCR7-negative TemRA cells. This chain connects TRBV27 to TRBJ2-3; 7 nucleotides align to TRBD2. The CDR3 DNA is TGTGCCAGCAGACGGACTAGGTTTGCAGATACGCAGTATTTT. Its translation: CASRRTRFADTQYF.